One sample yielded the 22 T cell receptor beta chains listed below, sequenced in a study of cytomegalovirus exposure and HLA in healthy donors. Amplification used 60 Vbeta primers and 13 Jbeta primers. Assay used: immunoSEQ multiplex PCR; TCRdb lists only in-frame clones, some missing. The sample includes approximately 140,000 clones, approximately 79% of them seen just once. Sequencing was carried out using PBMCs. The receptors derive from a man aged 18 to 30 in good health and CMV-seronegative.

This clone was detected only once. The V and J genes are TRBV5-1 and TRBJ2-5; the D gene is possibly TRBD2 (6 bases). The V and J ends lost 0 bases and 4 bases respectively, with 13 bases between them. This CDR3 has 15 amino acids. Germline CDR1 SGHRS, CDR2 YFSETQ. The DNA of the CDR3 is TGCGCCAGCAGCTTGGAATTCGGGGGAGTAGAGACCCAGTACTTC. As protein: CASSLEFGGVETQYF.

The genes are TRBV7-8 and TRBJ1-4, with 7 bases fitting TRBD1. The CDR3 has 15 residues. The germline V gene encodes CDR1 SGHVS and CDR2 FQNEAQ. After removal of 5 bases from V and 4 bases from J, the junction contained 7 bases not matched to a gene. The CDR3 DNA reads as TGTGCCAGCAGCGCTTACAGGGGTTATAATGAAAAACTGTTTTTT. Amino acid sequence: CASSAYRGYNEKLFF.

The V gene is TRBV11-2, the J gene TRBJ2-7, with D perhaps TRBD2 (6 bases). Trimming shortened V by 5 bases and J by 0 bases, and 11 bases separated the two germline ends. CDR1 and CDR2 (germline): SGHAT, FQNNGV. CDR3 size: 14 residues. CDR3 protein: CASSQSGDSYEQYF. Written as DNA, the CDR3 is TGTGCCAGCAGCCAGTCGGGGGACTCCTACGAGCAGTACTTC.

CDR3 in DNA: TGTGCCAGCAGCTTCTCGGCAGGGAAAGGCTACACCTTC. As protein: CASSFSAGKGYTF. The gene calls are TRBV5-4 and TRBJ1-2; possibly TRBD1 for D (5 bases). Germline V CDR1 and CDR2: SGHNT, YYREEE (reference sequence). This CDR3 contains 13 residues. V lost 2 bases and J 8 bases, leaving 13 bases between the germline ends.

This rearrangement joins TRBV5-4 to TRBJ2-5; a weak D match, TRBD1 (5 bases). Looked up from germline, CDR1 is SGHNT and CDR2 is YYREEE (reference sequence). The V end was cut by 0 bases, the J end by 6 bases, with 21 bases between. This CDR3 spans 17 amino acids. CDR3 coding DNA: TGTGCCAGCAGCTTGGAGTTGATGGGGCGCGATATACAGACCCAGTACTTC. It is translated as CASSLELMGRDIQTQYF.

The chain joins TRBV30 to TRBJ1-6, with a tentative D call TRBD1 (5 bases). This CDR3 is 13 amino acids long. Trimming cost V 4 bases and J 5 bases, with 9 bases left between them. Per germline, CDR1 GTSNPN and CDR2 SVGIG (reference sequence). This chain's CDR3 is CAWTGRNNSPLHF. CDR3 sequence (DNA): TGTGCCTGGACAGGGCGAAATAATTCACCCCTCCACTTT.

The rearrangement uses TRBV4-3 and TRBJ2-3, with TRBD1 matching over 9 bases. CDR1 and CDR2 (germline): LGHNA, YSLEER. V shed 5 bases and J 2 bases; nucleotides not matched to a gene: 5. The CDR3 runs 15 residues. CDR3 sequence (DNA): TGCGCCAGCAGCTCTGGACAGGGGAACACAGATACGCAGTATTTT. Amino acids: CASSSGQGNTDTQYF.

CDR3: CASSFGGGPYEQYF. The CDR3 nucleotides are TGTGCCAGCAGCTTTGGGGGGGGCCCCTACGAGCAGTACTTC. This sequence joins TRBV11-2 and TRBJ2-7; possible D gene TRBD2, 7 bases. Germline V lookup: CDR1 SGHAT, CDR2 FQNNGV. Trimming stripped 3 bases from V and 2 bases from J, with 11 bases between. This CDR3 is built from 14 residues.

This clone has more than one count but fewer than ten. The chain combines TRBV2 with TRBJ1-2; unclear D gene. From germline, CDR1 is SNHLY and CDR2 FYNNEI. The CDR3 spans 11 residues. The V gene lost 9 bases and the J gene lost 2 bases, with 7 bases spanning the gap. This chain's CDR3 is CARNKNYGYTF. The CDR3 nucleotides read TGTGCCAGAAACAAGAACTATGGCTACACCTTC.

The chain uses TRBV27 and TRBJ2-5; TRBD2 aligns across 8 bases. The V gene's germline CDR1 is MNHEY and CDR2 SMNVEV (reference sequence). The CDR3 contains 17 residues. V lost 1 base, J lost 1 base, and 8 bases stayed unmatched. The DNA of the CDR3 is TGTGCCAGCAGTTTATTTCCGGGGGCGGGGGGCCAAGAGACCCAGTACTTC. This codes for CASSLFPGAGGQETQYF.

This chain joins TRBV7-9 and TRBJ1-1; D uncertain. This CDR3 is built from 10 residues. Trimming removed 2 bases at V and 9 bases at J, with 4 bases between. Per germline, CDR1 SEHNR and CDR2 FQNEAQ (reference sequence). In DNA form, the CDR3 reads TGTGCCAGCAGCTTACTTCAAGCTTTCTTT. This codes for CASSLLQAFF.

A single count supports this clone. The gene calls are TRBV5-4 and TRBJ1-2; D might be TRBD1 (5 bases). Germline CDR1 reads SGHNT; CDR2 reads YYREEE (reference sequence). CDR3 length: 14 residues. The germline V and J ends were trimmed by 0 bases and 3 bases, with 9 bases remaining between them. The CDR3: CASSLGTGYYGYTF. The CDR3 nucleotides are TGTGCCAGCAGCTTGGGTACAGGTTACTATGGCTACACCTTC.

The genes are TRBV11-2 and TRBJ2-1; D is undetermined. Per germline, CDR1 SGHAT and CDR2 FQNNGV. Trimming cost V 5 bases and J 2 bases, with 19 bases left between them. The CDR3 sequence is 17 residues long. CDR3 in amino acids: CASSQVLANRPYNEQFF. The CDR3 coding sequence is TGTGCCAGCAGCCAGGTGTTGGCGAACCGGCCCTACAATGAGCAGTTCTTC.

V is TRBV27 and J is TRBJ2-5; 9 nucleotides match TRBD2. V lost 10 bases, J lost 3 bases, and 9 bases stayed unmatched. The CDR3 is made up of 14 amino acids. Germline CDR1 is MNHEY and CDR2 is SMNVEV (reference sequence). The CDR3 spells CATKAGGRKETQYF. As DNA, the CDR3 is TGTGCCACAAAAGCGGGGGGAAGAAAAGAGACCCAGTACTTC.

CDR3 nucleotide sequence: TGCGCCAGCAGCCCTCAGGACTCTGGAAACACCATATATTTT. Translating it yields CASSPQDSGNTIYF. The gene calls are TRBV5-1 and TRBJ1-3, with unresolved D. Germline loops: CDR1 SGHRS, CDR2 YFSETQ. This CDR3 is 14 amino acids long. V was cut by 4 bases and J by 0 bases, with 8 bases left in between. The entire variable domain, with the rest obtained from reference TRBV5-1 and TRBJ1-3, is as follows: KAGVTQTPRYLIKTRGQQVTLSCSPISGHRSVSWYQQTPGQGLQFLFEYFSETQRNKGNFPGRFSGRQFSNSRSEMNVSTLELGDSALYLCASSPQDSGNTIYFGEGSWLTVV.

The chain couples TRBV13 to TRBJ2-7, with 10 bases aligning to TRBD1. CDR1 PRHDT and CDR2 FYEKMQ come from the germline V gene (reference sequence). The V gene end was trimmed by 4 bases and the J gene end by 3 bases; junction bases not matched to a gene: 9. The CDR3 consists of 16 residues. CDR3 loop: CASSSSTGGFNYEQYF. The DNA of the CDR3 is TGTGCCAGCAGCTCATCGACAGGGGGCTTCAACTACGAGCAGTACTTC.

With regard to this clone: Other DNA sequences in this sample translate to the same CDR3. This chain joins TRBV7-9 and TRBJ1-1; D is undetermined. Germline V gives CDR1 SEHNR, CDR2 FQNEAQ (reference sequence). V lost 1 base and J lost 10, with 16 bases in between. The CDR3 consists of 14 residues. DNA of the CDR3: TGTGCCAGCAGCTTAGGAGGGCTTGGCGCCGGAGCTTTCTTT. Protein product: CASSLGGLGAGAFF.

The gene calls are TRBV6-6 and TRBJ1-1; the D is unclear. Germline loops: CDR1 MNHNY, CDR2 SVGAGI (reference sequence). The CDR3 runs to 13 residues. Trimming removed 4 bases at V and 0 bases at J, with 6 bases between. The CDR3, as DNA: TGTGCCAGCAGTTTTCCCGTGAACACTGAAGCTTTCTTT. Its protein product is CASSFPVNTEAFF.

The genes are TRBV4-3 and TRBJ2-7; 9 bases are shared with TRBD1. The germline V gene has CDR1 LGHNA and CDR2 YSLEER. This CDR3 is built from 17 residues. The V and J ends lost 0 bases and 5 bases, in that order; junction bases with no gene match: 11. CDR3 protein: CASSQDPQGAIRNEQYF. In DNA form, the CDR3 reads TGCGCCAGCAGCCAAGATCCACAGGGGGCGATTAGGAACGAGCAGTACTTC.

This sequence joins TRBV5-5 and TRBJ1-5; D possibly corresponds to TRBD1 (6 bases). Germline CDR1 and CDR2: SGHKS and YYEKEE (reference sequence). This CDR3 has 14 residues. Trimming took 4 bases from V and 5 from J, leaving 13 bases between them. The CDR3 is CASSQTGIHQPQHF. DNA of the CDR3: TGTGCCAGCAGCCAAACAGGGATTCATCAGCCCCAGCATTTT.

This clone has only a few counts. The V and J genes are TRBV6-1 and TRBJ1-1; D uncertain. The germline V and J ends were trimmed by 6 bases and 4 bases, with 6 bases remaining between them. The CDR3 length is 11 residues. The V gene's germline CDR1 is MNHNS and CDR2 SASEGT. The CDR3 reads CASREGTEAFF. The CDR3 bases are TGTGCCAGCAGGGAGGGCACTGAAGCTTTCTTT.

The V and J genes are TRBV9 and TRBJ2-1; a possible D gene is TRBD2 (6 bases). Germline V gene lookup returns CDR1 SGDLS and CDR2 YYNGEE. With 4 bases removed from V and 6 bases from J, the gap between germline ends came to 11 bases. CDR3 size: 13 residues. CDR3 nucleotide sequence: TGTGCCAGCAGCCCCCGGGGGTTCAATGAGCAGTTCTTC. Its translation: CASSPRGFNEQFF.